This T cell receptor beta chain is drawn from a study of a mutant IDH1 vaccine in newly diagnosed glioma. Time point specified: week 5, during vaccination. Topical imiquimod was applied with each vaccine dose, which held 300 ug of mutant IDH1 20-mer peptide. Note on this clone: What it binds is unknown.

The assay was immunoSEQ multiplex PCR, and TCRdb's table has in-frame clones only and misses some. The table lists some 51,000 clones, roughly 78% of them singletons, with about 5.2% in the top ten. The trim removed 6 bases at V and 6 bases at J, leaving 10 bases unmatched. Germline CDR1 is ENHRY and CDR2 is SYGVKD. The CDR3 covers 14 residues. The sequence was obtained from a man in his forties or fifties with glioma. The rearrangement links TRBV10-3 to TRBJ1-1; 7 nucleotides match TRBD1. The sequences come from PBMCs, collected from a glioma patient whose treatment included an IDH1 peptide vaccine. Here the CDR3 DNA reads TGTGCCATCAGCCTCGACAGGGAAGGAGCTGAAGCTTTCTTT. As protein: CAISLDREGAEAFF.